This T cell receptor beta chain stems from a study of spatial heterogeneity in lung cancer. Background on the study: Consistent detection of more beta-chain than alpha-chain sequences was observed. The library had UMIs, and each TCR and UMI pair averaged more than ten raw reads.

MiXCR was run by TCRdb on the 5' RACE reads, yielding one entry per CDR3 protein. The sample has 30,000 to 45,000 distinct CDR3 sequences; less than 9.5% are singletons. Time point in this sample: sample taken at primary tumor resection. Material for sequencing was whole RNA from tumor, nontumor lung or frozen PBMC, left unsorted. This clonotype showed up many times. The CDR3 spans 14 residues. The V end lost 2 bases, the J end lost 2 bases, and 10 bases lay between the germline ends. The germline CDR1 and CDR2 sequences are SNHLY and FYNNEI. Sequences were derived from PBMCs, sampled at surgery. The J gene is TRBJ2-7, the V gene TRBV2; a possible D gene is TRBD1 (5 bases). The source is a female donor with early-stage non-small cell lung cancer. The CDR3 DNA reads as TGTGCCAGCAGTGAATATCGACAGACCTACGAGCAGTACTTC. This gives the protein CASSEYRQTYEQYF.